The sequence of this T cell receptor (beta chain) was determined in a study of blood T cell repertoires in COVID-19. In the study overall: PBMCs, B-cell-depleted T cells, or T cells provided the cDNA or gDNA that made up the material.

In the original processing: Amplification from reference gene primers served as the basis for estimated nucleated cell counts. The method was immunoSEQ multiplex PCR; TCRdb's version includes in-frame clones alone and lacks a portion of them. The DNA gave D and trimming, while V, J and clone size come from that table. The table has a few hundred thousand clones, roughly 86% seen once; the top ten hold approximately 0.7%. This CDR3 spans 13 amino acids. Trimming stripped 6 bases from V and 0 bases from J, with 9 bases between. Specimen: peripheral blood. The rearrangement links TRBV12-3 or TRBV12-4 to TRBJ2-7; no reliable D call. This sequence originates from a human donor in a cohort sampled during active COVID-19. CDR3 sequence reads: CASSLSVSYEQYF. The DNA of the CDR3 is TGTGCCAGCAGCCTAAGTGTCTCCTACGAGCAGTACTTC.